Reported below is one TCR beta chain. Antigen specificity is unknown. The sample belongs to a study of cytomegalovirus exposure and HLA in healthy donors. Whole-study findings and limits: Differences between HLA loci emerged in a later analysis of TCR association rates, with DRB1 most and HLA-C fewest. In all likelihood, a cluster of highly shared sequence variants was a sequencing artifact. There were reportedly fewer N-insertions in an Asian-associated ancestry cluster than the roughly 670-donor mean, in a later analysis. Sequencing depth across donors, presence/absence analyses assumed, was roughly uniform.

A multiplex PCR was run with 60 Vbeta primers and 13 Jbeta primers. Here immunoSEQ multiplex PCR was the method, and the copy in TCRdb shows in-frame clones only, minus some. The sample consists of fewer than 150,000 clones, approximately 80% of them appearing once. The clonotype originates from a man aged 35-49 years in good health and CMV-seropositive. Sequencing was performed on PBMCs.

In nucleotides, the CDR3 is TGTGCCAGCAGCCCCATAGGAGGAGGATTCTCTGGAAACACCATATATTTT. Encoded protein: CASSPIGGGFSGNTIYF. The chain recombines TRBV7-9 with TRBJ1-3; D ambiguous. The germline gives CDR1 SEHNR, CDR2 FQNEAQ (reference sequence). This CDR3 contains 17 residues. V dropped 5 bases and J dropped 0 bases, with 17 bases sitting between them.